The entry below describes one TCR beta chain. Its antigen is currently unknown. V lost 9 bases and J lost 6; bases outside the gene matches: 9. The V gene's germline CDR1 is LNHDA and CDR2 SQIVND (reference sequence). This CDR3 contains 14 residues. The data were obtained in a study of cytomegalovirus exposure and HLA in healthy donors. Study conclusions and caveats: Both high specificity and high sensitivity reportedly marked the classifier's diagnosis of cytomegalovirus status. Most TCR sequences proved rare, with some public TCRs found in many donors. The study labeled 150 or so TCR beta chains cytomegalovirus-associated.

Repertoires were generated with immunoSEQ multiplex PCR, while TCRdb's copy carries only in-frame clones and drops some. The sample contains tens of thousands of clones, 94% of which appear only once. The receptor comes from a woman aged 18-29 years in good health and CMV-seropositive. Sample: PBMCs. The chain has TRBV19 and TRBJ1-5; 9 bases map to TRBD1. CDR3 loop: CASQQGALGQPQHF. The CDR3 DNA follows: TGTGCCAGCCAACAGGGGGCACTGGGTCAGCCCCAGCATTTT.